These T cell receptor beta chains were read from a single sample in a study of cytomegalovirus exposure and HLA in healthy donors. Sequencing was performed with immunoSEQ multiplex PCR; in TCRdb, only in-frame clones are kept and a portion is missing. In the table there are approximately 170,000 clones, roughly four fifths of which are singletons. Sequencing input: PBMCs. These TCRs come from a man aged 35-49 years in good health and CMV-seronegative. CDR3s include the opening cysteine and the closing phenylalanine or tryptophan.

V gene	J gene	CDR3 protein
TRBV19	TRBJ2-7	CASQPQAGRNEQYF
TRBV6-1	TRBJ2-3	CASSGLAGPTDTQYF
TRBV7-9	TRBJ2-3	CASTGQGLTDTQYF
TRBV11-3	TRBJ1-1	CASSLSGVNTEAFF
TRBV28	TRBJ2-5	CASSLRGAGKETQYF
TRBV30	TRBJ2-2	CAWTSGRGGELFF
TRBV6-5	TRBJ2-7	CASGGLTYEQYF
TRBV5-5	TRBJ2-7	CASSVQFYEQYF
TRBV2	TRBJ2-3	CASSLAGDRTDTQYF
TRBV5-1	TRBJ2-7	CASSLGTGTNEQYF
TRBV7-2	TRBJ2-2	CASSQAANTGELFF
TRBV7-9	TRBJ2-1	CASSGGLTYNEQFF